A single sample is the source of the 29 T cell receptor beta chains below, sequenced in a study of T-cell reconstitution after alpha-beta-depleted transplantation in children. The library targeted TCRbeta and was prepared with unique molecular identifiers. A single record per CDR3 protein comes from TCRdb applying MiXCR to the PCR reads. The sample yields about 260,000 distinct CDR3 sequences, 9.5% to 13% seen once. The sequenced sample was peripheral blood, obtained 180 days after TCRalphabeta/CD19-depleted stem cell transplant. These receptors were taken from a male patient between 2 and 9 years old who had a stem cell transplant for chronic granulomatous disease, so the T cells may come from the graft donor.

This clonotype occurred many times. DNA of the CDR3: TGCAGCGTTGACAAGGGTGGAAACACCATATATTTT. Translating it yields CSVDKGGNTIYF. The chain employs TRBV29-1 and TRBJ1-3; D ambiguous. Germline V lookup: CDR1 SQVTM, CDR2 ANQGSEA. The CDR3 covers 12 residues. The ends were cut back, 3 bases at V and 3 bases at J, with 6 bases in the middle.

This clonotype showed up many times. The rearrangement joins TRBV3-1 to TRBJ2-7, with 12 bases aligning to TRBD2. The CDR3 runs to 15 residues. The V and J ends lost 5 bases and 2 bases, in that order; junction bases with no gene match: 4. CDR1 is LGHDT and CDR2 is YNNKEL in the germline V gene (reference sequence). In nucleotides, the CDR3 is TGTGCCAGCAGCAAGCCTAGCGGGAGGGCCTACGAGCAGTACTTC. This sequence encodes CASSKPSGRAYEQYF.

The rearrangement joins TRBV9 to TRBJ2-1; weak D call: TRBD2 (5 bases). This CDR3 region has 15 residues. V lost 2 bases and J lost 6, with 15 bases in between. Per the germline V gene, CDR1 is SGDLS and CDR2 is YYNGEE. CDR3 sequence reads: CASSVAGSGVNEQFF. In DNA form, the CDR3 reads TGTGCCAGCAGCGTTGCCGGTTCCGGGGTCAATGAGCAGTTCTTC.

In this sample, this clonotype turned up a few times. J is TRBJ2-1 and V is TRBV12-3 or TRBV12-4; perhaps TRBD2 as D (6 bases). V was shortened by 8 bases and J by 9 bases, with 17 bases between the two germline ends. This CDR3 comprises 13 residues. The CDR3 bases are TGTGCCAGCTGTCGGGGGAGGCTGAGTGAGCAGTTCTTC. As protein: CASCRGRLSEQFF.

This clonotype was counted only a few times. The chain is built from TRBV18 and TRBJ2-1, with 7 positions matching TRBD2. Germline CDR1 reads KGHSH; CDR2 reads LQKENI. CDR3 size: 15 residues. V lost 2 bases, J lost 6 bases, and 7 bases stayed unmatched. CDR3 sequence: CASSPSSGRINEQFF. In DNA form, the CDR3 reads TGTGCCAGCTCACCATCTAGCGGAAGGATCAATGAGCAGTTCTTC.

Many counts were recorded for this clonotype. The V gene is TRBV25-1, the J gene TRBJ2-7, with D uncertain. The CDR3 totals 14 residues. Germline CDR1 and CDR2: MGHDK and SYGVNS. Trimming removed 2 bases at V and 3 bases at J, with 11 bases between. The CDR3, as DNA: TGTGCCAGCAGTGAAATCAACAGTAACTACGAGCAGTACTTC. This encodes CASSEINSNYEQYF.

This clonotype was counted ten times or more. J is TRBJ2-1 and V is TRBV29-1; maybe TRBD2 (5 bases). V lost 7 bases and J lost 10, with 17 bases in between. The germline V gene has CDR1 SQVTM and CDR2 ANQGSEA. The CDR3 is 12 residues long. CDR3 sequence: CSAGLNPEEQFF. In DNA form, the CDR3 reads TGCAGCGCCGGACTGAACCCGGAGGAGCAGTTCTTC.

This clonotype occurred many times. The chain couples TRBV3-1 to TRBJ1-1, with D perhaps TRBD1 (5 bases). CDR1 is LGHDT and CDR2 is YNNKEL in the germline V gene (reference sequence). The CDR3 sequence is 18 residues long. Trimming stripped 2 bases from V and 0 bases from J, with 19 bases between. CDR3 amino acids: CASSQPVPGTPMNTEAFF. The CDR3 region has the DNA TGTGCCAGCAGCCAACCAGTACCGGGGACTCCCATGAACACTGAAGCTTTCTTT.

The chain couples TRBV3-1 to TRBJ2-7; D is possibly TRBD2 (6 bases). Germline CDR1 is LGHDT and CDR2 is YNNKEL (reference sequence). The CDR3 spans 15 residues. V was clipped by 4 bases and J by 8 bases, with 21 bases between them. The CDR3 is CASSLLTGTRVKQYF. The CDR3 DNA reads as TGTGCCAGCAGCCTTCTCACGGGGACTCGAGTCAAGCAGTACTTC.

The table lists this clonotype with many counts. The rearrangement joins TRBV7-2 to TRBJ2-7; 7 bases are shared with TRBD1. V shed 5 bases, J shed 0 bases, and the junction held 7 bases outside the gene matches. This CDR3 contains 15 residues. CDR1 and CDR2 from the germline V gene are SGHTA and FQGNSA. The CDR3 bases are TGTGCCAGCAGCCCGGGACAGCTCTCCTCCTACGAGCAGTACTTC. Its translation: CASSPGQLSSYEQYF.

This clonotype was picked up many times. The CDR3 nucleotides are TGTGCCAGCAGCTGGGGAGGGGGCGCATCGGGCTATGGCTACACCTTC. As protein: CASSWGGGASGYGYTF. The V and J genes are TRBV6-1 and TRBJ1-2, with 7 nucleotides matching TRBD1. The CDR3 extends over 16 amino acids. Germline lookup yields CDR1 MNHNS and CDR2 SASEGT. Trimming cost V 6 bases and J 4 bases; bases outside gene matches: 14.

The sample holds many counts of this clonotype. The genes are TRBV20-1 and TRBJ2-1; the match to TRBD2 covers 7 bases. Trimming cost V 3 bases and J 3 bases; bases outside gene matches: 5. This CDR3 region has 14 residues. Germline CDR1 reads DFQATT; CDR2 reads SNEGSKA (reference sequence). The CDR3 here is CSAREAGDYNEQFF. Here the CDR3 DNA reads TGCAGTGCTAGGGAGGCGGGGGACTACAATGAGCAGTTCTTC.

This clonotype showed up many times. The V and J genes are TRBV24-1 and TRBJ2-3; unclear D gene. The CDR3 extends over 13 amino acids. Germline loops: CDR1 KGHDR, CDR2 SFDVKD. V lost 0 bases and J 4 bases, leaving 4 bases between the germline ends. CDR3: CATSDLMSDTQYF. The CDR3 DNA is TGTGCCACCAGTGATTTGATGTCAGATACGCAGTATTTT.

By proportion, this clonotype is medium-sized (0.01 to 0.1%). The CDR3 sequence is CASSPQRETQYF. DNA of the CDR3: TGTGCCAGCAGCCCTCAAAGGGAGACCCAGTACTTC. The V and J genes are TRBV7-2 and TRBJ2-5; the D is unclear. Trimming removed 5 bases at V and 5 bases at J, with 9 bases between. Looked up from germline, CDR1 is SGHTA and CDR2 is FQGNSA. This CDR3 contains 12 residues.

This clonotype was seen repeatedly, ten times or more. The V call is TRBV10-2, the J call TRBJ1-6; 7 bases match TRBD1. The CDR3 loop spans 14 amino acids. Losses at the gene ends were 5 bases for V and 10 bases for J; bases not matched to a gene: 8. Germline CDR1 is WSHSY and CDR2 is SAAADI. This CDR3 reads CASSHHRGKSPLHF. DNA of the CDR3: TGCGCCAGCAGTCATCACAGGGGAAAGTCACCCCTCCACTTT.

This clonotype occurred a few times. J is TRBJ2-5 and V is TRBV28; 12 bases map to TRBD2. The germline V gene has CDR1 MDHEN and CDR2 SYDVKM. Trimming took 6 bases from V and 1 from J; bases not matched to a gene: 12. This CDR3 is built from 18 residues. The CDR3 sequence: CASRPQGLAGTRQETQYF. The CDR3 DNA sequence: TGTGCCAGCAGACCACAAGGACTAGCGGGAACCCGCCAAGAGACCCAGTACTTC.

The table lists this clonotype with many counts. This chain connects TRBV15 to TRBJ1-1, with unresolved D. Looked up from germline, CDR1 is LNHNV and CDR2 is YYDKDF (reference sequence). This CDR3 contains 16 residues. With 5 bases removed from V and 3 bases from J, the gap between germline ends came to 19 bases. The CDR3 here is CATSSSVRIVDTEAFF. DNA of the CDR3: TGTGCCACCAGCTCCAGTGTGAGGATTGTGGACACTGAAGCTTTCTTT.

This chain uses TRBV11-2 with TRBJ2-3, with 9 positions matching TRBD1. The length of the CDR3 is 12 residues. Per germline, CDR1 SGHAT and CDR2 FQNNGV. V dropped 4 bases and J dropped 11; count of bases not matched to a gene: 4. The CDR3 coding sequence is TGTGCCAGCAGCTACGACAGGGGGAGGCAGTATTTT. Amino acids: CASSYDRGRQYF.

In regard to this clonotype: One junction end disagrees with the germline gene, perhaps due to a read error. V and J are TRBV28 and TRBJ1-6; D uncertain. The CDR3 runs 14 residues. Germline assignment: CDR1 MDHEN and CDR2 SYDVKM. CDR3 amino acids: CVSSFYIGNSPLHF. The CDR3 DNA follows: TGTGTCAGCAGTTTTTATATAGGCAATTCACCCCTCCACTTT.

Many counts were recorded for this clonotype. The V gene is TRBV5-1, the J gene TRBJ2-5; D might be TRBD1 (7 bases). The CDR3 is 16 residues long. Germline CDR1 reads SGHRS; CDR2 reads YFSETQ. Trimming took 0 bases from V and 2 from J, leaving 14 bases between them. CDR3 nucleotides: TGCGCCAGCAGCTTGGCTGGTTCAGGGGGGCAAGAGACCCAGTACTTC. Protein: CASSLAGSGGQETQYF.

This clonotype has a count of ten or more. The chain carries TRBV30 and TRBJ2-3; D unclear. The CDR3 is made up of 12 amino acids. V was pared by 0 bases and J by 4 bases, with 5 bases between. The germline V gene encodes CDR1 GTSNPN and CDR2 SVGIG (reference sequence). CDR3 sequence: CAWSVSADTQYF. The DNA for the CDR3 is TGTGCCTGGAGTGTCTCCGCAGATACGCAGTATTTT.

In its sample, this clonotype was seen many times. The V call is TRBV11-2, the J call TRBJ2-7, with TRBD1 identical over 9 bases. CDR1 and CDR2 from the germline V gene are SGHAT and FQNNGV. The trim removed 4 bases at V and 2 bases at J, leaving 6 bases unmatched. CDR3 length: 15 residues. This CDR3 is CASSSSGTGTYEQYF. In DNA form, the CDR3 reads TGTGCCAGCAGCTCCTCCGGGACAGGGACCTACGAGCAGTACTTC.

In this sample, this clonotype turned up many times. The CDR3, as DNA: TGTGCCAGCAGTTTAAAAGCTGGGGAGCTGTTTTTT. It is translated as CASSLKAGELFF. The rearrangement links TRBV12-3 or TRBV12-4 to TRBJ2-2; D unclear. The CDR3 is made up of 12 amino acids. Deletions cut 2 bases from V and 8 bases from J, with 6 bases between.

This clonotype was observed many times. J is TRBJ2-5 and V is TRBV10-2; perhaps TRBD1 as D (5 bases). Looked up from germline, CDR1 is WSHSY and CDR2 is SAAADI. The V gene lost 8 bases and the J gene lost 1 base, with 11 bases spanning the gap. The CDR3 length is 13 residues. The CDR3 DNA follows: TGCGCCAGCCGCAGGGTGGGCCAAGAGACCCAGTACTTC. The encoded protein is CASRRVGQETQYF.

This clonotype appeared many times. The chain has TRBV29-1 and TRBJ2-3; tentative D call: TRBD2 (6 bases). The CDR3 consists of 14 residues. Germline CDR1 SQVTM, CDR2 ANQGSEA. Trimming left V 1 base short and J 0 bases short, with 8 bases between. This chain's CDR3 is CSVEVGTSTDTQYF. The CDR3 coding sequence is TGCAGCGTTGAAGTGGGGACTAGCACAGATACGCAGTATTTT.

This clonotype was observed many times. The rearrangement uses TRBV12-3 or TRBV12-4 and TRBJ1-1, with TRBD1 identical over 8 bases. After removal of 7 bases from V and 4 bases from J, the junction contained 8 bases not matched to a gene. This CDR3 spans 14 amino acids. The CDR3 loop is CASIWTGQGTEAFF. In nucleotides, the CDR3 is TGTGCCAGCATCTGGACAGGGCAGGGCACTGAAGCTTTCTTT.

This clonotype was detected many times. The chain's CDR3 is CASTLGKQGPYGYTF. Written as DNA, the CDR3 is TGTGCCAGCACCCTCGGAAAACAGGGGCCCTATGGCTACACCTTC. The chain has TRBV2 and TRBJ1-2, with 7 bases lining up with TRBD1. The length of the CDR3 is 15 residues. Germline CDR1 reads SNHLY; CDR2 reads FYNNEI. V dropped 7 bases and J dropped 4; count of bases not matched to a gene: 12.

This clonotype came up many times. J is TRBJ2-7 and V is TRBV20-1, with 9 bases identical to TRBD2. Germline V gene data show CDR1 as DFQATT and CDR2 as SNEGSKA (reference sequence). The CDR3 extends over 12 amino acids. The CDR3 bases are TGCTCCACGAGGGCGGGAGGGCCCGAGCAGTACTTC. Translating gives CSTRAGGPEQYF.

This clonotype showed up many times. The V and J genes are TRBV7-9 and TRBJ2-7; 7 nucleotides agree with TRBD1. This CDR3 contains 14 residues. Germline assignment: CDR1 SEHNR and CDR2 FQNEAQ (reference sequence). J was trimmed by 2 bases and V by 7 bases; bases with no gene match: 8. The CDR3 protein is CASTEMDRTYEQYF. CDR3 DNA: TGTGCCAGCACCGAAATGGACAGGACCTACGAGCAGTACTTC. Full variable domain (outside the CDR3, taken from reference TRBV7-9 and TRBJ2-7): DTGVSQNPRHKITKRGQNVTFRCDPISEHNRLYWYRQTLGQGPEFLTYFQNEAQLEKSRLLSDRFSAERPKGSFSTLEIQRTEQGDSAMYLCASTEMDRTYEQYFGPGTRLTVT.